This TCR beta chain was found in a study of blood T cell repertoires in COVID-19. On the study more broadly: COVID-19 samples collected from the United States, Italy and Spain covered acute and convalescent phases.

Trimming cost V 6 bases and J 7 bases, with 9 bases left between them. The CDR3 covers 12 residues. Germline CDR1 and CDR2: SNHLY and FYNNEI. Clones were sequenced by immunoSEQ multiplex PCR, and TCRdb holds only the in-frame ones, with some missing. The sample shows some 230,000 clones, about 80% of them seen only once. This chain links TRBV2 with TRBJ1-4, with D hard to call. The TCR sequence derives from a woman between 45 and 65 years old with acute or convalescent COVID-19. The sample comprised peripheral blood. CDR3 bases: TGTGCCAGCAGACAGACCGTTGAAAAACTGTTTTTT. Amino acids: CASRQTVEKLFF.